Listed below are T cell receptor beta chains from one sample, sequenced in a study of blood T cell repertoires in COVID-19. Sequencing used immunoSEQ multiplex PCR; TCRdb keeps in-frame clones, though not all of them. Altogether 30,000 to 50,000 clones are present, about 91% being singletons, with the ten largest covering approximately 14%. Source material: peripheral blood. These receptors were collected from a woman aged 25 to 39 in a cohort sampled during active COVID-19. Each CDR3 is given with its conserved first and last residue. The D gene is left open where the match is weak. Part of the rows lack a size; the others show once, few, many or a class for expanded clones.

j_call,d_call,v_call,clone_size,cdr3_nt,cdr3_aa
TRBJ1-1,TRBD1,TRBV30,once,TGTGCCTGGGGCCCAGGGGGGGCTTTCTTT,CAWGPGGAFF
TRBJ2-1,TRBD2,TRBV9,.,TGTGCCAGCAGCCGGACTAGCGGATACAATGAGCAGTTCTTC,CASSRTSGYNEQFF
TRBJ2-2,.,TRBV19,.,TGTGCCAGTCACAAGTACGCTCACGCGAACACCGGGGAGCTGTTTTTT,CASHKYAHANTGELFF
TRBJ1-2,.,TRBV4-3,.,TGCGCCAGCAGCCAAGATCGAGGGTATGGCTACACCTTC,CASSQDRGYGYTF
TRBJ2-6,.,TRBV4-1,.,TGCGCCAGCAGCCAAGAGAGACTAGCTGGGGCCAACGTCCTGACTTTC,CASSQERLAGANVLTF
TRBJ2-1,TRBD2,TRBV6-5,.,TGTGCCAGCAGCCCCCTAGCGGGAGTGTACACTGAGCAGTTCTTC,CASSPLAGVYTEQFF
TRBJ2-7,TRBD2,TRBV27,.,TGTGCCAGCGGGTACCATCCGGGACTAGCGGGAGGTCTCTCCTACGAGCAGTACTTC,CASGYHPGLAGGLSYEQYF
TRBJ1-4,TRBD1,TRBV7-6,.,TGTGCCAGCAGCTTATTGGGGACAGGCGCAACTAATGAAAAACTGTTTTTT,CASSLLGTGATNEKLFF
TRBJ2-4,.,TRBV24-1,.,TGTGCCCCCCCGGGACTCATCAAAAACATTCAGTACTTC,CAPPGLIKNIQYF
TRBJ2-1,.,TRBV4-1,.,TGCGCCAGCAGCCCCGCAAGGCGGGGCCACAATGAGCAGTTCTTC,CASSPARRGHNEQFF
TRBJ1-2,TRBD1,TRBV5-5,.,TGTGCCAGCAGCTCCAGACAGGGCAGGGGAACTTATGGCTACACCTTC,CASSSRQGRGTYGYTF
TRBJ2-2,.,TRBV27,.,TGTGCCAGCAGTCCCTCTTACGACTCTCAAAGCGGGCTGTTTTTT,CASSPSYDSQSGLFF
TRBJ1-5,.,TRBV28,.,TGTGCCAGCAGTCCCCAGTTCAGGTTCGACAGGACGGGCAATCAGCCCCAGCATTTT,CASSPQFRFDRTGNQPQHF
TRBJ1-3,.,TRBV5-5,.,TGTGCCAGCATCAGGACAGCGAACTCTGGAAACACCATATATTTT,CASIRTANSGNTIYF